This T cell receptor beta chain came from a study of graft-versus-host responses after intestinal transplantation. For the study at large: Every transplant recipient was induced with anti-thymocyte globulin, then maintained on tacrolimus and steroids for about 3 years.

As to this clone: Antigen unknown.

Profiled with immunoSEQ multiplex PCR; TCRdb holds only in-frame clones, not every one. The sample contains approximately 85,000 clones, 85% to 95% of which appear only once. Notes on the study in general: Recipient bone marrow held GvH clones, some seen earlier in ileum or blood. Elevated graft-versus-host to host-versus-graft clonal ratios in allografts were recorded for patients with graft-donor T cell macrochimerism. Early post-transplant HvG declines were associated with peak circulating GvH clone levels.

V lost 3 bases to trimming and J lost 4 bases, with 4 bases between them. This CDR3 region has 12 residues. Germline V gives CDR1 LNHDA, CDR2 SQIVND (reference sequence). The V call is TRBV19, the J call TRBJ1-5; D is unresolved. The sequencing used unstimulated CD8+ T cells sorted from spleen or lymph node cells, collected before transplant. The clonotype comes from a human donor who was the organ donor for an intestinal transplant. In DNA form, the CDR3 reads TGTGCCAGTAGTATGATAAATCAGCCCCAGCATTTT. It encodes CASSMINQPQHF.